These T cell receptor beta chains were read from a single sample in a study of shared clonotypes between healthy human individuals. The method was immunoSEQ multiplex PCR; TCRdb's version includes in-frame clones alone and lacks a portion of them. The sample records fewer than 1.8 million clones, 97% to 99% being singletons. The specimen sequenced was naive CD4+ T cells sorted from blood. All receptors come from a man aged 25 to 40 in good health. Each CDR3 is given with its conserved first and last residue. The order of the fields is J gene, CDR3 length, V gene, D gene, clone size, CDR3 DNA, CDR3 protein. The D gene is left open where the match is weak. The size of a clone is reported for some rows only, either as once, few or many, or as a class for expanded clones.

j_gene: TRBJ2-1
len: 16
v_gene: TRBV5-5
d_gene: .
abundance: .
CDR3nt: TGTGCCAGCAGCTTGGTCTTGATGAGCTCCTACAATGAGCAGTTCTTC
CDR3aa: CASSLVLMSSYNEQFF

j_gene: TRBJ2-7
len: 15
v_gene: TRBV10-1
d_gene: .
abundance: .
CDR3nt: TGCGCCAGCAGTGAGTCCAGACGGTCTTTTCAACTGCAGTACTTC
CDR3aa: CASSESRRSFQLQYF

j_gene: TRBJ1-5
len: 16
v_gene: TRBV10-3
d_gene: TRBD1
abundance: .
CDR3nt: TGTGCCATCAGTGAGTCTGCAGGGGGGGGCAATCAGCCCCAGCATTTT
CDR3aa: CAISESAGGGNQPQHF

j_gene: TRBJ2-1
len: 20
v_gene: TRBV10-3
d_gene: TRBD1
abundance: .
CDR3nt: TGTGCCATCCCCCCTGGGGACAGTATCAACTCCCCAAGCTCCTACAATGAGCAGTTCTTC
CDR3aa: CAIPPGDSINSPSSYNEQFF

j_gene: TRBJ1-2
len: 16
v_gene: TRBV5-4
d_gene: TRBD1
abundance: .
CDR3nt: TGTGCCAGCAGCTTGGGGGGACAGGGAAGTTACTATGGCTACACCTTC
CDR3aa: CASSLGGQGSYYGYTF

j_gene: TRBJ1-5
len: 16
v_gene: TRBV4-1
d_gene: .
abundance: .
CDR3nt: TGCGCCAGCAGCCAAAGTGGAGGGAACCTCAATCAGCCCCAGCATTTT
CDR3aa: CASSQSGGNLNQPQHF

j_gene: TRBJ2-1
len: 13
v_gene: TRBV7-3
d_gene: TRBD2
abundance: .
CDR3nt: TGTGCCAGCAGCTTACTAGCGGGAGTGGAGCAGTTCTTC
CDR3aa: CASSLLAGVEQFF

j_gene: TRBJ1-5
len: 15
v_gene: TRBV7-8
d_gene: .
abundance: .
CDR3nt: TGTGCCAGCAGCCCGGACCGCCCAGGTAATCAGCCCCAGCATTTT
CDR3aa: CASSPDRPGNQPQHF

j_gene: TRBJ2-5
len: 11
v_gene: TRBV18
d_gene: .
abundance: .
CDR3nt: TGTGCCAGCTCAATACAAGAGACCCAGTACTTC
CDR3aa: CASSIQETQYF

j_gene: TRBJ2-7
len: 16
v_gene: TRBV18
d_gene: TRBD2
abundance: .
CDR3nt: TGTGCCAGCTCACCGGGTGCTAGCGGGAGGTTCCGCGAGCAGTACTTC
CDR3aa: CASSPGASGRFREQYF

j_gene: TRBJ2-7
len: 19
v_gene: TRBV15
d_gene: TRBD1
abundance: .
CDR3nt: TGTGCCACCAGCAGAGATCCCCCTACGAGACAGGGGGCGAGGTACGAGCAGTACTTC
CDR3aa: CATSRDPPTRQGARYEQYF

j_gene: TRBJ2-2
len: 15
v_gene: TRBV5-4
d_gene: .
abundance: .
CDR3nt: TGTGCCAGCCGGAACCGGGACCGTCACACCGGGGAGCTGTTTTTT
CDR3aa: CASRNRDRHTGELFF

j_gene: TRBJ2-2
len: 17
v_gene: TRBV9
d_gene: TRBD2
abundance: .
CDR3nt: TGTGCCAGCAGCCCCCAGGGACTAGGAAGGAGCACCGGGGAGCTGTTTTTT
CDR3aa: CASSPQGLGRSTGELFF

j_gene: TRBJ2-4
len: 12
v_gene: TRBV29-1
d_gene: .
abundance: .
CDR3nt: TGCAGCGTTGAAGTAGCCAAAAACATTCAGTACTTC
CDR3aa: CSVEVAKNIQYF

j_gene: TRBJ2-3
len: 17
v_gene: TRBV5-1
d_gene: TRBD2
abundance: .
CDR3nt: TGCGCCAGCAGCCGAGGCGATGGCGGGAGGGGGACAGATACGCAGTATTTT
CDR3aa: CASSRGDGGRGTDTQYF

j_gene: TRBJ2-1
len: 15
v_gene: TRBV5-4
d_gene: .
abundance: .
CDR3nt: TGTGCCAGCAGCTCTAGCGCCAGCTCCTACAATGAGCAGTTCTTC
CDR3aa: CASSSSASSYNEQFF

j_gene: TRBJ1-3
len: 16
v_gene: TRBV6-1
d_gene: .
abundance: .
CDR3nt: TGTGCCAGCAGTGAAGCCACGGGTTTCTCTGGAAACACCATATATTTT
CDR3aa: CASSEATGFSGNTIYF

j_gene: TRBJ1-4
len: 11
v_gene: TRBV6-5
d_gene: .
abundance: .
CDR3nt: TGTGCCAGCAGGAAGGGAGAAAAACTGTTTTTT
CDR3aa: CASRKGEKLFF

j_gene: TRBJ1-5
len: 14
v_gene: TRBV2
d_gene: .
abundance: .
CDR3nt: TGTGCCAGCAGTGGGGGGCTGAGCAATCAGCCCCAGCATTTT
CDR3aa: CASSGGLSNQPQHF

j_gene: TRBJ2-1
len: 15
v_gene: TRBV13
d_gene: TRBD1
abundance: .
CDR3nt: TGTGCCAGCAGCTTAGGGGACAGGGAGCGACATGAGCAGTTCTTC
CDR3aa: CASSLGDRERHEQFF

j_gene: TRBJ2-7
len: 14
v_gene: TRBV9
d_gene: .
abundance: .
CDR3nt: TGTGCCAGCAGCGTAGGCGGACAGTCTCGAGAGCAGTACTTC
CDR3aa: CASSVGGQSREQYF

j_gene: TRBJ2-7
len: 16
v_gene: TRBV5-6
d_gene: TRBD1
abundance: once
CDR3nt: TGTGCCAGCAGCTTGGCCATACAGGGGGCAGTCTACGAGCAGTACTTC
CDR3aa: CASSLAIQGAVYEQYF

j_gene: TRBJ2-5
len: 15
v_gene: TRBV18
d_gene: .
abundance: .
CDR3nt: TGTGCCAGCTCACCGAAGCCCGCTTTGGCTGGGTCCCAGTACTTC
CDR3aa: CASSPKPALAGSQYF

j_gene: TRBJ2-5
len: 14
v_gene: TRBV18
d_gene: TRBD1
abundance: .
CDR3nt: TGTGCCAGCTCACGGACAGGGTTCGGGGAGACCCAGTACTTC
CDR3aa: CASSRTGFGETQYF

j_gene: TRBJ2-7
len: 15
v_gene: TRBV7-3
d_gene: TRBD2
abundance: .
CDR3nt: TGTGCCAGCAGCTTGGGACTAGCGGGAGTCGGGGAGCAGTACTTC
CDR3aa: CASSLGLAGVGEQYF

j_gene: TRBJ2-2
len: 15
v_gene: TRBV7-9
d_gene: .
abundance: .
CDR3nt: TGTGCCAGCAGCCTAGGGGCAGGGGCCACCGGGGAGCTGTTTTTT
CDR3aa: CASSLGAGATGELFF

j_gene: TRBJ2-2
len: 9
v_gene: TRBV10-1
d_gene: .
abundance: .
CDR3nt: TGCGCCAGACACTGGGAGCTGTTTTTT
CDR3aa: CARHWELFF

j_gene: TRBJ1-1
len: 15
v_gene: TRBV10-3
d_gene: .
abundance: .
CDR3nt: TGTGCCATCAGATCTTTGACAGGACCGAACACTGAAGCTTTCTTT
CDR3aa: CAIRSLTGPNTEAFF

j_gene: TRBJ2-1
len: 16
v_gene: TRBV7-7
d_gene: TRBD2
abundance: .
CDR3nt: TGTGCTAGCAGCTTAGCACCGGGACTAGCGGACAATGAGCAGTTCTTC
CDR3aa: CASSLAPGLADNEQFF

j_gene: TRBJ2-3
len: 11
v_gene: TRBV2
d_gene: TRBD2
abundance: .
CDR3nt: TGTGCCAGCCGGGGGGATAGCCTGTCGTATTTT
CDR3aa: CASRGDSLSYF

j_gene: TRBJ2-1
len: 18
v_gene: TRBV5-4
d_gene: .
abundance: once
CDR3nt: TGTGCCAGCAGCTTGCCCATAGTGGGGGGTAGCGGATCAAATGAGCAGTTCTTC
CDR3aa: CASSLPIVGGSGSNEQFF

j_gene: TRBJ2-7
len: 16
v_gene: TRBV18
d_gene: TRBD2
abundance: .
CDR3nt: TGTGCCAGCTCACCGACGGGAACTAGCGGTTTATACGAGCAGTACTTC
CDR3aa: CASSPTGTSGLYEQYF